This TCR beta chain appears in the sequencing data of a study of blood T cell repertoires in COVID-19. Overall study context: Material from acute and convalescent COVID-19 was sourced from the United States, Italy and Spain. T cells, B-cell-depleted T cells, or PBMCs provided the cDNA or gDNA that served as material.

This clone was picked up a small number of times. Profiling relied on immunoSEQ multiplex PCR, and the TCRdb table lists in-frame clones only, not all of them. The profile covers roughly 75,000 clones, with about 74% appearing a single time and about 2.5% taken by the ten largest. Germline CDR1 SGHNT, CDR2 YYREEE (reference sequence). After removal of 6 bases from V and 4 bases from J, the junction contained 8 bases not matched to a gene. The CDR3 runs 16 residues. The chain uses TRBV5-4 and TRBJ2-2; the match to TRBD1 covers 11 bases. The source material was peripheral blood. This clonotype was sampled from a human donor with acute or convalescent COVID-19. The donor label of this sample is uncertain. Here the CDR3 reads CASTGQGAQGTGELFF. DNA of the CDR3: TGTGCCAGCACCGGACAGGGGGCGCAGGGCACCGGGGAGCTGTTTTTT.